A selection of T cell receptor beta chains follows, all from one sample in a study of T cells in Graves' hyperthyroidism and ophthalmopathy. MiXCR was run by TCRdb on the multiplex PCR reads, yielding one entry per CDR3 protein. Of about 640,000 distinct CDR3 sequences in the sample, roughly 20% were seen once. Sequences were obtained from blood. All receptors derive from a man aged 30 to 39 with Graves' ophthalmopathy. CDR3s include the opening cysteine and the closing phenylalanine or tryptophan. A D gene is named only where the DNA matches it firmly. Size values are once, few and many counts, or a class for expanded clones, and some rows have none.

D gene,J gene,clone size,V gene,CDR3 protein,CDR3 DNA
TRBD2,TRBJ2-1,once,TRBV3-1,CASSQVRGLAGDNEQFF,TGTGCCAGCAGCCAAGTGAGGGGACTAGCGGGAGACAATGAGCAGTTCTTC
.,TRBJ2-3,many,TRBV2,CASTRKGSADTQYF,TGTGCCAGCACGAGGAAGGGGTCGGCAGATACGCAGTATTTT
.,TRBJ1-5,many,TRBV15,CATSRDQVTVTNQPQHF,TGTGCCACCAGCAGAGATCAGGTGACAGTGACGAATCAGCCCCAGCATTTT
.,TRBJ2-5,few,TRBV15,CATSMRGDGQETQYF,TGTGCCACCAGCATGAGGGGGGACGGGCAAGAGACCCAGTACTTC
.,TRBJ2-7,many,TRBV11-2,CASSLEASGKQYF,TGTGCCAGCAGCTTAGAAGCGTCGGGGAAGCAGTACTTC
TRBD2,TRBJ2-3,few,TRBV4-3,CASSQEGRGTSGPTDTQYF,TGCGCCAGCAGCCAAGAAGGAAGAGGGACTAGCGGGCCCACAGATACGCAGTATTTT
.,TRBJ1-1,many,TRBV30,CAWGGNTEAFF,TGTGCATGGGGTGGCAACACTGAAGCTTTCTTT
TRBD1,TRBJ1-4,many,TRBV28,CASSFPGQGSTNEKLFF,TGTGCCAGCAGTTTCCCGGGACAGGGATCAACTAATGAAAAACTGTTTTTT
.,TRBJ2-7,.,TRBV5-1,CASSAQGGYYEQYF,TGCGCCAGCAGCGCCCAGGGGGGGTACTACGAGCAGTACTTC
TRBD1,TRBJ1-1,many,TRBV12-3/TRBV12-4,CASKDRGSTEAFF,TGTGCCAGCAAGGACAGGGGGTCCACTGAAGCTTTCTTT
TRBD2,TRBJ2-7,many,TRBV15,CATSRGAGGRGLEQYF,TGTGCCACCAGCAGAGGAGCGGGAGGGAGGGGTCTCGAGCAGTACTTC
.,TRBJ2-2,once,TRBV5-1,CASSFSTGNTGELFF,TGCGCCAGCAGCTTTTCGACAGGGAACACCGGGGAGCTGTTTTTT
TRBD1,TRBJ2-5,many,TRBV10-2,CASSEPATGKETQYF,TGCGCCAGCAGTGAGCCAGCGACAGGGAAGGAGACCCAGTACTTC
TRBD1,TRBJ2-7,.,TRBV27,CASSPRPGQGSHEQYF,TGTGCCAGCAGTCCTAGGCCGGGACAGGGTTCTCACGAGCAGTACTTC
TRBD2,TRBJ2-1,many,TRBV28,CASSSLAGLLYNEQFF,TGTGCCAGCAGCTCTCTAGCGGGATTACTCTACAATGAGCAGTTCTTC
TRBD1,TRBJ2-3,many,TRBV11-2,CASLNRGRPADTQYF,TGTGCCAGCCTAAACAGGGGGCGCCCGGCAGATACGCAGTATTTT
.,TRBJ2-2,.,TRBV18,CASSALDPSGELFF,TGTGCCAGCTCAGCGCTTGACCCGTCCGGGGAGCTGTTTTTT
.,TRBJ2-4,many,TRBV2,CASSRDGRNIQYF,TGTGCCAGCAGTCGGGACGGACGAAACATTCAGTACTTC
.,TRBJ2-1,many,TRBV28,CASSTGTRLQEQFF,TGTGCCAGCAGCACCGGGACACGGTTACAGGAGCAGTTCTTC
.,TRBJ1-1,.,TRBV9,CASSVDVGPTEAFF,TGTGCCAGCAGCGTAGATGTGGGTCCCACTGAAGCTTTCTTT
.,TRBJ2-1,.,TRBV7-9,CASSLARGQGLWNEQFF,TGTGCCAGCAGCTTAGCTCGGGGTCAGGGATTATGGAATGAGCAGTTCTTC
TRBD2,TRBJ2-5,.,TRBV6-5,CASSYSTGTSGSGETQYF,TGTGCCAGCAGTTACTCTACGGGGACTAGCGGGAGTGGGGAGACCCAGTACTTC
.,TRBJ1-1,.,TRBV6-2/TRBV6-3,CASSYLDGTEAFF,TGTGCCAGCAGTTACTTGGATGGTACTGAAGCTTTCTTT
TRBD2,TRBJ2-1,.,TRBV7-3,CASSLTLSGREQFF,TGTGCCAGCAGCTTAACGTTAAGCGGGAGGGAGCAGTTCTTC
.,TRBJ1-1,many,TRBV30,CAWTSRAEAFF,TGTGCCTGGACCTCCAGGGCTGAAGCTTTCTTT
TRBD1,TRBJ1-3,.,TRBV11-2,CASSRSGRGRNTIYF,TGTGCCAGCAGCCGATCCGGGAGGGGGCGAAACACCATATATTTT
TRBD2,TRBJ2-1,once,TRBV27,CASSLVAGSYEQFF,TGTGCCAGCAGTTTGGTAGCGGGTTCGTATGAGCAGTTCTTC
.,TRBJ2-2,.,TRBV7-9,CASSGGSQTGELFF,TGTGCCAGCAGCGGAGGGTCCCAGACCGGGGAGCTGTTTTTT
TRBD2,TRBJ2-7,many,TRBV12-3/TRBV12-4,CASSGSGLSSYEQYF,TGTGCCAGCAGTGGTAGCGGGCTCAGCTCCTACGAGCAGTACTTC
TRBD2,TRBJ2-1,many,TRBV7-2,CASSLAGTRSYNEQFF,TGTGCCAGCAGCTTGGCAGGGACTAGGAGCTACAATGAGCAGTTCTTC
.,TRBJ1-6,.,TRBV13,CASSFQGDSPLHF,TGTGCCAGCAGCTTCCAGGGCGATTCACCCCTCCACTTT
TRBD2,TRBJ2-3,.,TRBV3-1,CASSPTLTSGTDTQYF,TGTGCCAGCAGCCCTACCCTTACTAGCGGCACAGATACGCAGTATTTT
TRBD2,TRBJ2-2,.,TRBV6-1,CATDSREGGGTGELFF,TGTGCCACCGATAGCCGGGAGGGAGGAGGCACCGGGGAGCTGTTTTTT
.,TRBJ2-1,.,TRBV7-9,CASRLSVNEQFF,TGTGCCAGCAGATTATCGGTCAATGAGCAGTTCTTC
.,TRBJ2-5,.,TRBV7-9,CASSPKGQLTQETQYF,TGTGCCAGCAGCCCTAAGGGCCAGCTTACCCAAGAGACCCAGTACTTC
.,TRBJ2-3,few,TRBV28,CASSPIRNTQYF,TGTGCCAGCAGTCCAATTCGTAATACGCAGTATTTT
.,TRBJ2-5,.,TRBV20-1,CSARDLTALYF,TGCAGTGCTAGAGATTTGACAGCGTTGTACTTC
TRBD1,TRBJ1-1,many,TRBV12-3/TRBV12-4,CASSKQGINTEAFF,TGTGCCAGCAGCAAACAGGGGATTAACACTGAAGCTTTCTTT
.,TRBJ2-7,.,TRBV29-1,CSVEMGAYEQYF,TGCAGCGTTGAGATGGGGGCCTACGAGCAGTACTTC
.,TRBJ2-7,many,TRBV11-2,CASSPIDWTYEQYF,TGTGCCAGCAGTCCCATTGATTGGACCTACGAGCAGTACTTC